This is a list of T cell receptor beta chains from one sample in a study of cytotoxic CD8 clonotypes in ibrutinib-treated CLL. Repertoires were generated with immunoSEQ multiplex PCR, while TCRdb's copy carries only in-frame clones and drops some. The table includes 150,000 or so clones, approximately 80% detected once. The starting material was PBMCs, obtained after 12 months of ibrutinib treatment. Receptors were obtained from a human donor with chronic lymphocytic leukemia. The CDR3 runs from the conserved cysteine through the conserved F or W. A D gene is named only where the DNA matches it firmly. Only part of the rows carry a size: once, few, many, or a class if the clone is expanded.

clone_size	d_call	v_call	j_call	cdr3_aa	cdr3_nt
.	TRBD1	TRBV14	TRBJ2-5	CASSQQGAETQYF	TGTGCCAGCAGCCAACAGGGGGCTGAGACCCAGTACTTC
few	.	TRBV30	TRBJ1-2	CAWRGSRFYGYTF	TGTGCCTGGAGGGGCAGCCGATTCTATGGCTACACCTTC
.	.	TRBV18	TRBJ2-1	CASSRRSQGHNEQFF	TGTGCCAGCTCACGACGATCTCAGGGGCACAATGAGCAGTTCTTC
few	.	TRBV5-4	TRBJ2-7	CASSLQAGYEQYF	TGTGCCAGCAGCTTGCAAGCGGGCTACGAGCAGTACTTC
few	.	TRBV7-6	TRBJ2-7	CASSWGRGEQYF	TGTGCCAGCAGCTGGGGGCGGGGTGAGCAGTACTTC
.	TRBD2	TRBV7-3	TRBJ2-1	CASSPQAGTSGRHEQFF	TGTGCCAGCAGCCCTCAAGCCGGGACTAGCGGGAGACATGAGCAGTTCTTC
.	.	TRBV29-1	TRBJ2-1	CSVDRGAVWGEQFF	TGCAGCGTTGATAGGGGAGCCGTTTGGGGTGAGCAGTTCTTC
.	.	TRBV7-2	TRBJ1-5	CASSLAPRQPQHF	TGTGCCAGCAGCTTAGCCCCCCGTCAGCCCCAGCATTTT
.	.	TRBV4-1	TRBJ1-5	CASSLQGPGVNSNQPQHF	TGCGCCAGCAGCCTTCAGGGCCCAGGGGTGAACAGCAATCAGCCCCAGCATTTT
.	.	TRBV13	TRBJ2-3	CASSLAPIASTDTQYF	TGTGCCAGCAGCTTAGCGCCTATCGCTAGCACAGATACGCAGTATTTT
.	TRBD1	TRBV7-2	TRBJ1-2	CASSPPGQGGAHGYTF	TGTGCCAGCAGCCCCCCCGGACAGGGAGGGGCCCATGGCTACACCTTC
.	.	TRBV18	TRBJ2-3	CASSPLGRGTDTQYF	TGTGCCAGCTCACCTCTGGGTAGGGGCACAGATACGCAGTATTTT
.	TRBD2	TRBV2	TRBJ2-7	CASSESSGTEQYF	TGTGCCAGCAGTGAATCGAGCGGGACCGAGCAGTACTTC
.	.	TRBV19	TRBJ2-6	CASTITLRSGANVLTF	TGTGCCAGTACTATTACACTCCGCTCTGGGGCCAACGTCCTGACTTTC
.	TRBD2	TRBV29-1	TRBJ2-3	CSAVLAGGVTDTQYF	TGCAGCGCCGTACTAGCGGGAGGAGTCACAGATACGCAGTATTTT
.	.	TRBV10-3	TRBJ1-1	CAISEMGGLEAFF	TGTGCCATCAGTGAGATGGGGGGCTTGGAAGCTTTCTTT
.	.	TRBV20-1	TRBJ2-4	CSASRNIQYF	TGCAGTGCTAGTAGAAACATTCAGTACTTC
.	TRBD1	TRBV7-9	TRBJ2-2	CASSSGQVNTGELFF	TGTGCCAGCAGCTCGGGACAGGTTAACACCGGGGAGCTGTTTTTT
.	.	TRBV10-2	TRBJ1-3	CASAVSVTGLGNTIYF	TGCGCCAGCGCCGTGTCCGTAACAGGACTAGGAAACACCATATATTTT
few	.	TRBV7-8	TRBJ2-7	CASSPEWRATYEQYF	TGTGCCAGCAGCCCCGAATGGCGGGCCACCTACGAGCAGTACTTC
.	.	TRBV5-1	TRBJ1-4	CASSLVAGTRGEKLFF	TGCGCCAGCAGCTTGGTAGCGGGCACAAGGGGTGAAAAACTGTTTTTT
.	.	TRBV18	TRBJ2-7	CASSPLSTGPYEQYF	TGTGCCAGCTCACCACTCAGTACGGGACCCTACGAGCAGTACTTC
.	TRBD1	TRBV14	TRBJ2-7	CASSPYRGSHEQYF	TGTGCCAGCAGCCCCTACAGGGGTTCCCACGAGCAGTACTTC